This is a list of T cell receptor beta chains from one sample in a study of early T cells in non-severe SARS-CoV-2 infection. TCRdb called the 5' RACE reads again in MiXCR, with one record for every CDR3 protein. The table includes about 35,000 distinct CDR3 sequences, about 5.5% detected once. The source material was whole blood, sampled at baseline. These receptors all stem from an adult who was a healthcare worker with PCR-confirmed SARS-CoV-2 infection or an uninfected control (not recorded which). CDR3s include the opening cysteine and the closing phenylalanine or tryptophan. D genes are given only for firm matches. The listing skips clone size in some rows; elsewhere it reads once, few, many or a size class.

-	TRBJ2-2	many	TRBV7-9	CASSSGELFF	TGTGCCAGCAGCTCCGGGGAGCTGTTTTTT
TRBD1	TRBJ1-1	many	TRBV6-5	CASSYSGTGGMTEAFF	TGTGCCAGCAGTTACTCCGGGACAGGGGGAATGACTGAAGCTTTCTTT
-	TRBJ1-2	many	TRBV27	CASSLLAAGDNYGYTF	TGTGCCAGCAGTTTATTAGCGGCGGGGGACAACTATGGCTACACCTTC
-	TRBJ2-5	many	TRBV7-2	CASTSTLSMAQYF	TGTGCCAGCACCAGTACCCTTTCGATGGCCCAGTACTTC
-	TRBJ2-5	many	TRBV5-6	CASSLGGVKTQYF	TGTGCCAGCAGCTTGGGGGGCGTGAAGACCCAGTACTTC
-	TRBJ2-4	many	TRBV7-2	CASSLQALAKNIQYF	TGTGCCAGCAGCTTACAGGCCCTAGCCAAAAACATTCAGTACTTC
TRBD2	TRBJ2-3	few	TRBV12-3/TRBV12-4	CASSPPERERTDTQYF	TGTGCCAGCAGCCCCCCGGAGCGGGAGAGGACAGATACGCAGTATTTT
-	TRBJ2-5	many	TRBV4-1	CASSQDWAGQETQYF	TGCGCCAGCAGCCAAGATTGGGCAGGGCAAGAGACCCAGTACTTC
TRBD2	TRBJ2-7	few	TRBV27	CASRLKREGAYEQYF	TGTGCCAGCAGACTAAAGCGGGAGGGCGCCTACGAGCAGTACTTC
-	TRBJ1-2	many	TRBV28	CASRGTVRYTF	TGTGCCAGCAGGGGTACAGTGCGCTACACCTTC
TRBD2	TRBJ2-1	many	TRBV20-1	CSAEPRTSGSYNEQFF	TGCAGTGCTGAGCCCCGGACTAGCGGTTCCTACAATGAGCAGTTCTTC
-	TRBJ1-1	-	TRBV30	CAWNPWGTQNTEAFF	TGTGCCTGGAACCCCTGGGGGACGCAGAACACTGAAGCTTTCTTT
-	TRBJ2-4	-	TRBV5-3	CARSSSGQRAKNIQYF	TGTGCCAGAAGCTCCTCGGGACAAAGAGCCAAAAACATTCAGTACTTC
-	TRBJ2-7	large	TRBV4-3	CASSQGWGTFYEQYF	TGCGCCAGCAGCCAAGGATGGGGGACCTTTTACGAGCAGTACTTC
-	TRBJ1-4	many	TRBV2	CASRERGKLFF	TGTGCCAGCAGAGAACGGGGAAAACTGTTTTTT
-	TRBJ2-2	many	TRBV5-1	CASTPERLNTGELFF	TGCGCCAGCACCCCCGAGCGTTTGAACACCGGGGAGCTGTTTTTT
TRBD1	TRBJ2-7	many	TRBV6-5	CASRGIGQGSYEQYF	TGTGCCAGCAGGGGAATAGGACAGGGTTCCTACGAGCAGTACTTC
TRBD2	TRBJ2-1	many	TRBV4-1	CASSQEELAGVGSEQFF	TGCGCCAGCAGCCAAGAAGAACTAGCGGGAGTAGGGAGTGAGCAGTTCTTC
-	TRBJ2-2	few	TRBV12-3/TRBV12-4	CASSPRWGVGQTGELFF	TGTGCCAGCAGTCCTCGCTGGGGCGTGGGGCAGACCGGGGAGCTGTTTTTT
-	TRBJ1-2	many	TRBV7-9	CASSFFLYGYTF	TGTGCCAGCAGCTTTTTTCTCTATGGCTACACCTTC
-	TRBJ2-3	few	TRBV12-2	CASRPRDFPCTDTQYF	TGTGCAAGTCGCCCCCGGGACTTTCCCTGCACGGATACGCAGTATTTT
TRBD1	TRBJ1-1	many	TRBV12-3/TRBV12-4	CAIVRQGIRAEAFF	TGTGCCATCGTAAGACAGGGTATAAGGGCTGAAGCTTTCTTT
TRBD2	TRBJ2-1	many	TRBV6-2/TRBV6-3	CASSRTSGHNEQFF	TGTGCCAGCAGTCGGACTAGCGGCCACAATGAGCAGTTCTTC
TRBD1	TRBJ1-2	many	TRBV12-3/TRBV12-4	CASSLGQGRSNYGYTF	TGTGCCAGCAGTCTTGGACAGGGACGTTCTAACTATGGCTACACCTTC
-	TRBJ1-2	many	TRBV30	CAWSVAQGIHGYTF	TGTGCCTGGAGTGTAGCCCAGGGGATCCATGGCTACACCTTC
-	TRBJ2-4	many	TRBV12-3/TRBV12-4	CASRTLRGGKNIQYF	TGTGCCAGCAGAACTCTCAGGGGGGGGAAAAACATTCAGTACTTC
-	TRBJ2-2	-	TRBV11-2	CASGQGGTGELFF	TGTGCCAGCGGACAGGGAGGGACCGGGGAGCTGTTTTTT
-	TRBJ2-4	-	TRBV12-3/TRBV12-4	CASAGQPLKNIQYF	TGTGCCAGCGCAGGGCAACCGCTCAAAAACATTCAGTACTTC
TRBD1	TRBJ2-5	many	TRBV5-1	CASRQGAKETQYF	TGCGCCAGCAGACAGGGGGCGAAAGAGACCCAGTACTTC
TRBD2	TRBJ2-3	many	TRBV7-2	CASSSGGLALTDTQYF	TGTGCCAGCAGCTCTGGCGGACTAGCGCTCACAGATACGCAGTATTTT
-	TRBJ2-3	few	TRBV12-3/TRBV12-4	CASSLINVDTQYF	TGTGCCAGCAGTTTGATAAACGTGGATACGCAGTATTTT
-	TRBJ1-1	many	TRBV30	CAWSLKLNTEAFF	TGTGCCTGGAGTTTGAAATTGAACACTGAAGCTTTCTTT
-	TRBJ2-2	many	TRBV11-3	CASSLGVRRELFF	TGTGCCAGCAGCTTAGGGGTGCGAAGGGAGCTGTTTTTT
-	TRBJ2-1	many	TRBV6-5	CASSFRTVSNEQFF	TGTGCCAGCAGTTTCCGGACCGTGTCCAATGAGCAGTTCTTC
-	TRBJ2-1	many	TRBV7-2	CASSLGDSSSYNEQFF	TGTGCCAGCAGCTTAGGGGACTCAAGCTCCTACAATGAGCAGTTCTTC
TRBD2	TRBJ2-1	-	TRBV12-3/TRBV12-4	CASLISGRGNEQFF	TGTGCCAGCCTAATCAGCGGGAGGGGCAATGAGCAGTTCTTC
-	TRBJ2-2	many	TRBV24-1	CATSGLTGELFF	TGTGCCACCAGTGGCCTCACCGGGGAGCTGTTTTTT
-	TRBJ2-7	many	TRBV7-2	CASSSPGGLREQYF	TGTGCCAGCAGCTCCCCAGGGGGGTTACGGGAGCAGTACTTC
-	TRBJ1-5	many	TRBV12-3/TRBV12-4	CASSQSTLWPQHF	TGTGCCAGCAGTCAGAGTACTCTGTGGCCCCAGCATTTT
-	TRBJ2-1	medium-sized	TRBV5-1	CASSSLTRSDNEQFF	TGCGCCAGCAGCTCGTTGACTAGGTCAGACAATGAGCAGTTCTTC
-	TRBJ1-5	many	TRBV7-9	CASSFGFGQPQHF	TGTGCCAGCAGCTTTGGGTTCGGACAGCCCCAGCATTTT
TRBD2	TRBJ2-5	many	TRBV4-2	CASSPLRGAETQYF	TGTGCCAGCAGCCCTTTGCGGGGGGCCGAGACCCAGTACTTC
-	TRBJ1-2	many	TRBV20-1	CSALPLGPNYGYTF	TGCAGTGCTCTCCCGTTGGGGCCCAACTATGGCTACACCTTC
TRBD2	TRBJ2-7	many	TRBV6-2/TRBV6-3	CASRPSGGRINEQYF	TGTGCCAGCAGACCCTCGGGGGGGCGCATCAACGAGCAGTACTTC
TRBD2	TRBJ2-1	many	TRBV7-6	CASSLGLAAYNEQFF	TGTGCCAGCAGCTTAGGACTAGCGGCCTACAATGAGCAGTTCTTC
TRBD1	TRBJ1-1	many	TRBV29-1	CSGGQGGTEAFF	TGCAGCGGGGGACAGGGAGGCACTGAAGCTTTCTTT